One sample yielded the 27 T cell receptor beta chains listed below, sequenced in a study of blood T cell repertoires in COVID-19. TCRdb keeps only in-frame clones here, not all; method: immunoSEQ multiplex PCR. The sample carries about 90,000 clones, approximately 80% recorded once. The sequenced material came from peripheral blood. The receptors originated from a woman between 65 and 79 years old with acute or convalescent COVID-19.

The chain is built from TRBV7-8 and TRBJ1-6; D not resolved. V lost 1 base to trimming and J lost 4 bases, with 5 bases between them. The V gene's germline CDR1 is SGHVS and CDR2 FQNEAQ. The CDR3 totals 14 residues. The CDR3 sequence: CASSLERYNSPLHF. Here the CDR3 DNA reads TGTGCCAGCAGCTTAGAGAGGTATAATTCACCCCTCCACTTT.

The J gene is TRBJ2-3, the V gene TRBV24-1, with D hard to call. Deletions cut 5 bases from V and 2 bases from J, with 10 bases between. The CDR3 covers 14 residues. Germline V gene lookup returns CDR1 KGHDR and CDR2 SFDVKD. The CDR3 coding sequence is TGTGCCACCAGTGTGGTACAGCCCACAGATACGCAGTATTTT. Translated, it gives CATSVVQPTDTQYF.

This chain connects TRBV6-5 to TRBJ2-2; 9 nucleotides agree with TRBD2. The germline V gene has CDR1 MNHEY and CDR2 SVGAGI. The ends lost 1 base at V and 6 bases at J; junction bases unmatched: 3. CDR3 length equals 15 residues. The CDR3 DNA reads TGTGCCAGCAGTTACTTGCGGGGGGGCCCCGGGGAGCTGTTTTTT. It yields the protein CASSYLRGGPGELFF.

This clone was recorded at least ten times. The chain couples TRBV27 to TRBJ1-5, with D perhaps TRBD1 (6 bases). CDR3 length: 14 residues. V lost 1 base, J lost 6 bases, and 10 bases lay in between. The germline gives CDR1 MNHEY, CDR2 SMNVEV (reference sequence). The CDR3 sequence is CASSLWGGGQPQHF. CDR3 in DNA: TGTGCCAGCAGTTTATGGGGAGGGGGTCAGCCCCAGCATTTT.

The rearrangement uses TRBV27 and TRBJ2-5, with TRBD1 matching 7 bases. J was trimmed by 4 bases and V by 6 bases; bases with no gene match: 17. CDR1 MNHEY and CDR2 SMNVEV come from the germline V gene (reference sequence). This CDR3 is built from 17 residues. The CDR3 DNA reads as TGTGCCAGCAGCCCTCCCGCGGCAGGGGGTTTCGGAGAGACCCAGTACTTC. It encodes CASSPPAAGGFGETQYF.

The CDR3 nucleotides read TGTGCCAGCTCACCAGGGCAGGGGTTCTATGGCTACACCTTC. Translated, it gives CASSPGQGFYGYTF. This chain joins TRBV18 and TRBJ1-2, with a weak D call TRBD1 (6 bases). The germline gives CDR1 KGHSH, CDR2 LQKENI. V was cut by 2 bases and J by 4 bases, with 11 bases left in between. The CDR3 totals 14 residues.

V is TRBV6-5 and J is TRBJ2-7; TRBD2 is a possible D gene (5 bases). The CDR3 loop spans 12 amino acids. Germline-derived CDR1 and CDR2 are MNHEY and SVGAGI. V was trimmed by 6 bases and J by 7 bases, leaving 13 bases between them. The CDR3 here is CASSRSGLEQYF. For the CDR3, the DNA is TGTGCCAGCAGCCGAAGCGGACTTGAGCAGTACTTC.

The V gene is TRBV27, the J gene TRBJ1-4; possibly TRBD1 for D (6 bases). This CDR3 is 13 amino acids long. Trimming cost V 6 bases and J 8 bases, with 13 bases left between them. The V gene's germline CDR1 is MNHEY and CDR2 SMNVEV (reference sequence). CDR3 in amino acids: CASRLGQNEKLFF. CDR3 DNA: TGTGCCAGCAGATTAGGACAGAACGAAAAACTGTTTTTT.

The chain links TRBV2 to TRBJ1-1; a possible D gene is TRBD1 (5 bases). Germline CDR1 SNHLY, CDR2 FYNNEI. V was shortened by 8 bases and J by 7 bases, with 8 bases between the two germline ends. This CDR3 has 10 amino acids. The CDR3 sequence: CASGRGEAFF. In DNA, the CDR3 is TGTGCCAGCGGGAGGGGTGAAGCTTTCTTT.

The rearrangement links TRBV29-1 to TRBJ2-3; unclear D gene. The CDR3 has 13 residues. Trimming cost V 3 bases and J 0 bases, with 7 bases left between them. The germline gives CDR1 SQVTM, CDR2 ANQGSEA. The CDR3 nucleotides are TGCAGCGTTGAGCGGCCGAGCACAGATACGCAGTATTTT. This codes for CSVERPSTDTQYF.

The V gene is TRBV28, the J gene TRBJ2-3; 14 bases map to TRBD2. CDR3 length: 17 residues. Germline V gene sequence: CDR1 MDHEN, CDR2 SYDVKM. V was pared by 2 bases and J by 5 bases, with 6 bases of the junction left unmatched. The CDR3, as DNA: TGTGCCAGCAGTTTACGGACTAGCGGGGGGACGAGAGATACGCAGTATTTT. This codes for CASSLRTSGGTRDTQYF.

The table lists this clone with a few counts. The V call is TRBV2, the J call TRBJ1-2; the D is unclear. Trimming took off 11 bases at V and 2 bases at J, with 3 bases between the two ends. This CDR3 region has 9 residues. Per germline, CDR1 SNHLY and CDR2 FYNNEI. The CDR3 loop reads CAGNYGYTF. CDR3 nucleotide sequence: TGTGCCGGCAACTATGGCTACACCTTC.

The V call is TRBV6-5, the J call TRBJ1-5; TRBD1 aligns across 8 bases. CDR3 length: 15 amino acids. The J segment lost 3 bases and the V segment lost 5 bases, leaving 6 bases of the junction unmatched. Germline values: CDR1 MNHEY, CDR2 SVGAGI. The CDR3: CASSLGQGVNQPQHF. As DNA, the CDR3 is TGTGCCAGCAGTCTTGGACAGGGTGTCAATCAGCCCCAGCATTTT.

V and J are TRBV14 and TRBJ2-1, with TRBD1 as a possible D gene (6 bases). There are 16 residues in the CDR3. V lost 4 bases, J lost 7 bases, and 20 bases lay in between. The V gene's germline CDR1 is SGHDN and CDR2 FVKESK. Here the CDR3 reads CASSPVGGVRVNEQFF. DNA for the CDR3: TGTGCCAGCAGCCCCGTAGGGGGAGTCCGGGTAAATGAGCAGTTCTTC.

This chain joins TRBV6-5 and TRBJ1-2; possibly TRBD1 for D (5 bases). V lost 2 bases and J lost 2, with 6 bases in between. Germline CDR1 reads MNHEY; CDR2 reads SVGAGI. The CDR3 is made up of 13 amino acids. The CDR3 loop reads CASSYPGNYGYTF. As DNA, the CDR3 is TGTGCCAGCAGTTACCCAGGGAACTATGGCTACACCTTC.

This rearrangement joins TRBV5-1 to TRBJ1-1; D gene ambiguous. The germline V gene encodes CDR1 SGHRS and CDR2 YFSETQ. The CDR3 runs to 11 residues. V was trimmed by 0 bases and J by 6 bases, leaving 3 bases between them. CDR3 in amino acids: CASSLGAEAFF. CDR3 bases: TGCGCCAGCAGCTTGGGCGCTGAAGCTTTCTTT.

This chain links TRBV6-5 with TRBJ2-7, with D possibly matching TRBD2 (6 bases). The CDR3 is 14 residues long. Trimming took off 6 bases at V and 4 bases at J, with 16 bases between the two ends. The germline CDR1 and CDR2 sequences are MNHEY and SVGAGI. The CDR3, as DNA: TGTGCCAGCAGGAGGAGGGATTCCTCGTACGAGCAGTACTTC. It specifies CASRRRDSSYEQYF.

The rearrangement links TRBV4-1 to TRBJ1-2; possible D gene TRBD1, 6 bases. This CDR3 spans 14 amino acids. Looked up from germline, CDR1 is MGHRA and CDR2 is YSYEKL. The V and J ends lost 0 bases and 8 bases respectively, with 13 bases between them. The CDR3 loop is CASSQEEVDRGYTF. CDR3 bases: TGCGCCAGCAGCCAAGAAGAGGTTGACAGGGGCTACACCTTC.

This sequence joins TRBV5-1 and TRBJ2-6; 10 nucleotides agree with TRBD1. After removal of 5 bases from V and 0 bases from J, the junction contained 5 bases not matched to a gene. Germline CDR1 SGHRS, CDR2 YFSETQ. The CDR3 spans 17 residues. CDR3 nucleotides: TGCGCCAGCAGTAAGGGGACAGGGGTCTCTGGGGCCAACGTCCTGACTTTC. Translating it yields CASSKGTGVSGANVLTF.

The chain uses TRBV10-2 and TRBJ2-2, with D possibly matching TRBD1 (6 bases). This CDR3 comprises 15 residues. Germline CDR1 is WSHSY and CDR2 is SAAADI. The V gene lost 7 bases and the J gene lost 0 bases, with 12 bases spanning the gap. CDR3 nucleotide sequence: TGCGCCAGCAACAAACAGGGTGCGAACACCGGGGAGCTGTTTTTT. Protein product: CASNKQGANTGELFF.

The V call is TRBV5-1, the J call TRBJ1-4; the D gene is possibly TRBD1 (6 bases). Germline V gene lookup returns CDR1 SGHRS and CDR2 YFSETQ. CDR3 length equals 15 residues. Trimming took 2 bases from V and 1 from J, leaving 9 bases between them. The chain's CDR3 is CASSLARGTNEKLFF. As DNA, the CDR3 is TGCGCCAGCAGCTTAGCCAGGGGAACTAATGAAAAACTGTTTTTT.

This rearrangement joins TRBV5-4 to TRBJ2-1; TRBD1 is a possible D gene (6 bases). The V gene's germline CDR1 is SGHNT and CDR2 YYREEE (reference sequence). The CDR3 is 15 amino acids. The ends were cut back, 0 bases at V and 4 bases at J, with 11 bases in the middle. The CDR3 region is CASSLEATGYNEQFF. The CDR3 DNA is TGTGCCAGCAGCTTGGAGGCAACAGGGTACAATGAGCAGTTCTTC.

Only one count was recorded for this clone. The chain recombines TRBV7-8 with TRBJ1-2; D not certain. The length of the CDR3 is 14 residues. Trimming shortened V by 1 base and J by 4 bases, and 10 bases separated the two germline ends. Germline V gene data show CDR1 as SGHVS and CDR2 as FQNEAQ. In nucleotides, the CDR3 is TGTGCCAGCAGCTTAGACGAACGGTCCTATGGCTACACCTTC. Its protein product is CASSLDERSYGYTF.

The rearrangement uses TRBV6-4 and TRBJ2-3; D uncertain. The CDR3 runs 11 residues. Germline loops: CDR1 MRHNA, CDR2 SNTAGT. CDR3 bases: TGTGCAGCGTGCTGGGTCGATACGCAGTATTTT. Its translation: CAACWVDTQYF.

The V gene is TRBV19, the J gene TRBJ1-6, with D maybe TRBD1 (5 bases). The CDR3 loop spans 13 amino acids. Germline lookup yields CDR1 LNHDA and CDR2 SQIVND (reference sequence). The V gene lost 0 bases and the J gene lost 9 bases, with 6 bases spanning the gap. The DNA for the CDR3 is TGTGCCAGTAGTATAGAGGGGGGTTCACCCCTCCACTTT. Protein product: CASSIEGGSPLHF.

The chain carries TRBV5-1 and TRBJ1-4, with 7 bases that match TRBD1. The CDR3 is 13 amino acids. With 2 bases clipped from V and 8 bases from J, the junction kept 3 bases outside the gene matches. CDR1 is SGHRS, CDR2 YFSETQ, per germline. The CDR3 DNA reads as TGCGCCAGCAGCTTCAGACAGGGAGAAAAACTGTTTTTT. It codes for CASSFRQGEKLFF.

This clone was picked up one time. CDR3 coding DNA: TGTGCCAGCAGCTCCTTAGCGGGGGCCGCTCTCGATACGCAGTATTTT. The encoded protein is CASSSLAGAALDTQYF. This chain joins TRBV7-9 and TRBJ2-3; 9 bases are a match to TRBD2. The CDR3 has 16 residues. V lost 4 bases and J lost 6; bases outside the gene matches: 11. Germline assignment: CDR1 SEHNR and CDR2 FQNEAQ (reference sequence).